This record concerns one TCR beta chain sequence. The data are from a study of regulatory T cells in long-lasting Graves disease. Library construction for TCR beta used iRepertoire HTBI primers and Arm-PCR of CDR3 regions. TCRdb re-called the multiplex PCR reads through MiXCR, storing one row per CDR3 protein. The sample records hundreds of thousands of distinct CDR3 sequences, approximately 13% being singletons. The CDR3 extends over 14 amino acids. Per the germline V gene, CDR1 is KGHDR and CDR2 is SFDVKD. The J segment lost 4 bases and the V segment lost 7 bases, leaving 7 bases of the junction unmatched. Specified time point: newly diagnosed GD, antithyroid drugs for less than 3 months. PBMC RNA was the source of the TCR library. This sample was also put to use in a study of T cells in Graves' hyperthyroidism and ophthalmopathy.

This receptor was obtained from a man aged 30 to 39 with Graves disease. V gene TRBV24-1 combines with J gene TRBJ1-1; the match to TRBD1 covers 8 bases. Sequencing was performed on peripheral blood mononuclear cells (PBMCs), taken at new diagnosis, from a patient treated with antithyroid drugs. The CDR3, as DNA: TGTGCCACCAGGGGGACAGGCTTCGGCACTGAAGCTTTCTTT. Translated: CATRGTGFGTEAFF.